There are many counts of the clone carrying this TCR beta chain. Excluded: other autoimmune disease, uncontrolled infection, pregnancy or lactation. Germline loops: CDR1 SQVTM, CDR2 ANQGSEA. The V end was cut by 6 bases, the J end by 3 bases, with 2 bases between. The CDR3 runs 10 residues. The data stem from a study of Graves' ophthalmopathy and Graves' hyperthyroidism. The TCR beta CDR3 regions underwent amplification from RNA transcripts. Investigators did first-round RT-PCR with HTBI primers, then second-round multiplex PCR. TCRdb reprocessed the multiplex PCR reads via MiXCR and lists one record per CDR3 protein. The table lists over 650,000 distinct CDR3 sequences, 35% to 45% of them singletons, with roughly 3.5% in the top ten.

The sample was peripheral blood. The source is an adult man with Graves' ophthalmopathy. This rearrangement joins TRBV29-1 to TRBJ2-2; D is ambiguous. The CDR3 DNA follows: TGCAGCGTCTACACCGGGGAGCTGTTTTTT. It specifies CSVYTGELFF.